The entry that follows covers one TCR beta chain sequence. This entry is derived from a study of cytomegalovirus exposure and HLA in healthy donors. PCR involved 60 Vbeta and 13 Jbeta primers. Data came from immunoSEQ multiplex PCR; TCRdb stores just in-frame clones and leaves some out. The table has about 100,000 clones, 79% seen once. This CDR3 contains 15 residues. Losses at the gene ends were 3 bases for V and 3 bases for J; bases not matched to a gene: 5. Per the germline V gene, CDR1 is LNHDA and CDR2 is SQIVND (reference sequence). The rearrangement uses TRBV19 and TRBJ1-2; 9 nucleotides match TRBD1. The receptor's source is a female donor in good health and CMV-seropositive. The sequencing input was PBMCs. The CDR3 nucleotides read TGTGCCAGTAGTATCACGACAGGGGGAGACTATGGCTACACCTTC. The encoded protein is CASSITTGGDYGYTF. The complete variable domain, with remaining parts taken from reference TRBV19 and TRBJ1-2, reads DGGITQSPKYLFRKEGQNVTLSCEQNLNHDAMYWYRQDPGQGLRLIYYSQIVNDFQKGDIAEGYSVSREKKESFPLTVTSAQKNPTAFYLCASSITTGGDYGYTFGSGTRLTVV.